The 8 T cell receptor beta chains below all came from one sample that was sequenced in a study of response to subunit inactivated influenza vaccine (dated by TCRdb to the late 2010s). Library generation was performed with RT-PCR. The sequencing machine was an Illumina HiSeq 2500. Through fastp at Q25 and MiXCR, TCRdb rebuilt clones from the public reads, retaining in-frame beta chains. Every CDR3 protein is listed once, alongside the most common genes and DNA of its rows. The sample table records roughly 500,000 distinct CDR3 sequences; roughly 25% of these occur just once. Approximately 2.9% of the sample lies in the top ten. The data also belong to a second study, concerning T cells expressing NK-cell markers. The other study reports the following: The TCR beta cDNA libraries were made using 5'RACE template switching, a step that added both a universal primer site and unique molecular identifiers.

Here the sequenced sample was CD4+ T cells sorted from PBMCs, taken about 13 days after vaccination. The receptor set was obtained from a man aged 50 or older who received an inactivated influenza vaccine. Donor details come from another sample of the same person, matched by shared clones.

V and J are TRBV30 and TRBJ1-5; unclear D gene. V was shortened by 0 bases and J by 2 bases, with 8 bases between the two germline ends. Germline CDR1 is GTSNPN and CDR2 is SVGIG (reference sequence). The length of the CDR3 is 14 residues. The chain's CDR3 is CAWSVLGGNQPQHF. The CDR3, as DNA: TGTGCCTGGAGTGTACTAGGCGGCAATCAGCCCCAGCATTTT.

The chain is built from TRBV6-2 or TRBV6-3 and TRBJ2-1; D tentatively reads TRBD1 or TRBD2 (6 bases each). Per the germline V gene, CDR1 is MNHEY and CDR2 is SVGEGT. The V end lost 0 bases, the J end lost 6 bases, and 15 bases lay between the germline ends. The CDR3 spans 16 residues. CDR3 protein: CASSYSLGAEGNEQFF. CDR3 bases: TGTGCCAGCAGTTACTCGTTGGGGGCGGAGGGCAATGAGCAGTTCTTC.

This clonotype showed up just once. The V and J genes are TRBV3-1 and TRBJ2-5, with 9 nucleotides matching TRBD2. This CDR3 region has 16 residues. Germline V CDR1 and CDR2: LGHDT, YNNKEL (reference sequence). The ends lost 3 bases at V and 1 base at J; junction bases unmatched: 6. The CDR3 spells CASSHGLATFQETQYF. In nucleotides, the CDR3 is TGTGCCAGCAGCCACGGACTAGCGACATTCCAAGAGACCCAGTACTTC.

This clonotype was counted only a few times. The V call is TRBV20-1, the J call TRBJ1-2; 8 bases fit TRBD1. Germline assignment: CDR1 DFQATT and CDR2 SNEGSKA (reference sequence). The CDR3 length is 13 residues. Germline trimming cut 6 bases from V and 4 bases from J; bases unmatched to any gene: 7. The chain's CDR3 is CSADGGTGYGYTF. Here the CDR3 DNA reads TGCAGTGCGGATGGCGGGACAGGCTATGGCTACACCTTC.

The chain couples TRBV4-1 to TRBJ2-3; tentatively, D is TRBD1 or TRBD2 (5 bases each). CDR3 length: 16 residues. V was cut by 0 bases and J by 0 bases, with 10 bases left in between. Germline-derived CDR1 and CDR2 are MGHRA and YSYEKL. The CDR3: CASSQDEGRSTDTQYF. CDR3 DNA sequence: TGCGCCAGCAGCCAAGATGAGGGGAGAAGCACAGATACGCAGTATTTT.

The table lists this clonotype with a few counts. The chain employs TRBV5-1 and TRBJ1-2; D might be TRBD1 (5 bases). The CDR3 has 15 residues. Deletions cut 3 bases from V and 4 bases from J, with 16 bases between. Per the germline V gene, CDR1 is SGHRS and CDR2 is YFSETQ. This CDR3 is CASSSRVGSGYGYTF. The CDR3 nucleotides read TGCGCCAGCAGCTCCAGGGTTGGGTCGGGCTATGGCTACACCTTC. Full variable domain (outside the CDR3, taken from reference TRBV5-1 and TRBJ1-2): KAGVTQTPRYLIKTRGQQVTLSCSPISGHRSVSWYQQTPGQGLQFLFEYFSETQRNKGNFPGRFSGRQFSNSRSEMNVSTLELGDSALYLCASSSRVGSGYGYTFGSGTRLTVV.

This clonotype showed up just a few times. V gene TRBV18 combines with J gene TRBJ2-2; D might be TRBD2 (5 bases). The CDR3 covers 17 residues. V lost 0 bases and J lost 3, with 14 bases in between. Germline V gene sequence: CDR1 KGHSH, CDR2 LQKENI. The CDR3 here is CASSPPRSGSDTGELFF. The CDR3, as DNA: TGTGCCAGCTCACCACCGAGATCGGGGAGTGACACCGGGGAGCTGTTTTTT.

This chain uses TRBV29-1 with TRBJ1-1, with TRBD1 matching 10 bases. The J segment lost 4 bases and the V segment lost 6 bases, leaving 14 bases of the junction unmatched. Germline V gene data show CDR1 as SQVTM and CDR2 as ANQGSEA. The CDR3 length is 16 residues. In DNA form, the CDR3 reads TGCAGCGTCGTTAGGACAGGGGGGAGGGAGGGCACTGAAGCTTTCTTT. The encoded protein is CSVVRTGGREGTEAFF. Drawing the rest from reference TRBV29-1 and TRBJ1-1, the complete variable domain is SAVISQKPSRDICQRGTSLTIQCQVDSQVTMMFWYRQQPGQSLTLIATANQGSEATYESGFVIDKFPISRPNLTFSTLTVSNMSPEDSSIYLCSVVRTGGREGTEAFFGQGTRLTVV.